This T cell receptor beta chain was recorded in a study of cytomegalovirus exposure and HLA in healthy donors. The study ran its PCR with 60 Vbeta and 13 Jbeta primers. Here immunoSEQ multiplex PCR was the method, and the copy in TCRdb shows in-frame clones only, minus some. The sample contains 140,000 or so clones, approximately 83% of which appear only once. Trimming took off 3 bases at V and 1 base at J, with 9 bases between the two ends. The CDR3 totals 14 residues. CDR1 SGHNT and CDR2 YENEEA come from the germline V gene. The clonotype originates from a woman aged 40 to 50 in good health and CMV-seronegative. The sequenced material came from PBMCs. V gene TRBV11-3 combines with J gene TRBJ1-1; the D is unclear. This CDR3 reads CASSFDRGNTEAFF. CDR3 coding DNA: TGTGCCAGCAGCTTCGACCGGGGGAACACTGAAGCTTTCTTT.